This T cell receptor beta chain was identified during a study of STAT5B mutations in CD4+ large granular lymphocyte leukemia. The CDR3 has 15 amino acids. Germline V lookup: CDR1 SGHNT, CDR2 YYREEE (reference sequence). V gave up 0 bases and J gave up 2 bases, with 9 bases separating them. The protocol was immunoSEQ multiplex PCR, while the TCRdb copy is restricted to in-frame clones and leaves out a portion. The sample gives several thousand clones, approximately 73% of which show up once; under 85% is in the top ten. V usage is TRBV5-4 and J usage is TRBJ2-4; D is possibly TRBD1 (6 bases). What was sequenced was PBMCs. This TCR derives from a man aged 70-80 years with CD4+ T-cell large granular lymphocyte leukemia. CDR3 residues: CASSLVGGSKNIQYF. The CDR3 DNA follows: TGTGCCAGCAGCTTGGTTGGGGGCTCCAAAAACATTCAGTACTTC.